Each of the 8 T cell receptor beta chains below was sequenced from the same sample in a study of blood T cell repertoires in COVID-19. The protocol was immunoSEQ multiplex PCR, while the TCRdb copy is restricted to in-frame clones and leaves out a portion. The sample has about 76,000 clones, around 85% seen once; the top ten hold 10% to 15%. Sequencing used peripheral blood. All receptors derive from a human donor in a cohort sampled during active COVID-19.

This clone appeared a few times. The same CDR3 can be traced to other DNA sequences in this sample. CDR3 DNA sequence: TGTGCCAGCAGCGTAGGGACTAGCGGGGGTATTCAAGAGACCCAGTACTTC. Protein product: CASSVGTSGGIQETQYF. The V call is TRBV9, the J call TRBJ2-5; 13 bases are shared with TRBD2. This CDR3 is 17 amino acids long. V shed 0 bases and J 2 bases; nucleotides not matched to a gene: 4. Germline loops: CDR1 SGDLS, CDR2 YYNGEE.

This clone was observed once. V and J are TRBV29-1 and TRBJ2-1; 9 bases fit TRBD2. CDR3 size: 15 residues. Unmatched junction bases numbered 3, after V lost 1 base and J lost 2 bases. The germline CDR1 and CDR2 sequences are SQVTM and ANQGSEA. This chain's CDR3 is CSVEVRGGPYNEQFF. CDR3 in DNA: TGCAGCGTTGAAGTGCGGGGGGGTCCCTACAATGAGCAGTTCTTC.

V and J are TRBV2 and TRBJ1-2; tentatively, D is TRBD1 (6 bases). Trimming stripped 1 base from V and 8 bases from J, with 17 bases between. The CDR3 length is 15 residues. Germline V gives CDR1 SNHLY, CDR2 FYNNEI. The CDR3 sequence is CASSEVAGEYRGYTF. CDR3 sequence (DNA): TGTGCCAGCAGTGAAGTGGCAGGGGAGTATAGGGGCTACACCTTC. The variable domain in full, completed from reference TRBV2 and TRBJ1-2, reads EPEVTQTPSHQVTQMGQEVILRCVPISNHLYFYWYRQILGQKVEFLVSFYNNEISEKSEIFDDQFSVERPDGSNFTLKIRSTKLEDSAMYFCASSEVAGEYRGYTFGSGTRLTVV.

The chain carries TRBV18 and TRBJ2-5, with a tentative D call TRBD1 (5 bases). CDR1 is KGHSH and CDR2 is LQKENI in the germline V gene. The CDR3 sequence is 12 residues long. V shed 6 bases and J shed 7 bases, with 12 bases lying between them. CDR3 loop: CASSEPTATQYF. CDR3 DNA: TGTGCCAGCTCGGAACCGACAGCGACCCAGTACTTC.

This clone came up a few times. The genes are TRBV6-5 and TRBJ2-7, with 9 bases aligning to TRBD1. Germline values: CDR1 MNHEY, CDR2 SVGAGI. CDR3 size: 15 residues. With V trimmed by 6 bases and J by 5 bases, 11 bases remained unmatched. The DNA for the CDR3 is TGTGCCAGCAGATTAACAGGGGGCGCGTTCCACGAGCAGTACTTC. The encoded protein is CASRLTGGAFHEQYF.

The chain uses TRBV4-1 and TRBJ1-3; D unclear. The germline V gene encodes CDR1 MGHRA and CDR2 YSYEKL. The length of the CDR3 is 15 residues. Trimming pared 4 bases from V and 0 bases from J, leaving 10 bases between. The CDR3 nucleotides read TGCGCCAGCAGCCCGGTGGGCCTCTCTGGAAACACCATATATTTT. It specifies CASSPVGLSGNTIYF.

The chain is built from TRBV6-6 and TRBJ1-6, with unresolved D. Germline lookup yields CDR1 MNHNY and CDR2 SVGAGI (reference sequence). V dropped 1 base and J dropped 6 bases, with 13 bases sitting between them. This CDR3 is 16 amino acids long. This CDR3 is CASSYFGGISNSPLHF. Written as DNA, the CDR3 is TGTGCCAGCAGTTACTTCGGAGGGATCAGTAATTCACCCCTCCACTTT.

This chain connects TRBV7-9 to TRBJ2-7; 8 bases are shared with TRBD1. Germline values: CDR1 SEHNR, CDR2 FQNEAQ (reference sequence). The length of the CDR3 is 12 residues. With V trimmed by 6 bases and J by 12 bases, 10 bases remained unmatched. Written as DNA, the CDR3 is TGTGCCAGCAGGGGGACCGGGACAGGTCTGTACTTC. Its protein is CASRGTGTGLYF.